What follows describes a single T cell receptor (beta chain). The sample comes from a study of blood T cell repertoires in COVID-19. Study as a whole: COVID-19 samples, acute and convalescent, were from the United States, Italy and Spain. T cells, B-cell-depleted T cells, or PBMCs provided the cDNA or gDNA that served as material.

V was cut by 10 bases and J by 1 base, with 21 bases left in between. The CDR3 loop spans 16 amino acids. Germline CDR1 reads LNHDA; CDR2 reads SQIVND (reference sequence). Only in-frame clones appear in the TCRdb table, and some are missing; sequencing was by immunoSEQ multiplex PCR. The sample records tens of thousands of clones, over 80% being singletons. The gene calls are TRBV19 and TRBJ2-3; tentatively, D is TRBD2 (7 bases). The sequencing input was peripheral blood. The TCR originated in a man in his fifties with acute or convalescent COVID-19. The CDR3 DNA reads as TGTGCCACTAAACCTGGGGGGGGCGTGGGCACAGATACGCAGTATTTT. Translated, it gives CATKPGGGVGTDTQYF.